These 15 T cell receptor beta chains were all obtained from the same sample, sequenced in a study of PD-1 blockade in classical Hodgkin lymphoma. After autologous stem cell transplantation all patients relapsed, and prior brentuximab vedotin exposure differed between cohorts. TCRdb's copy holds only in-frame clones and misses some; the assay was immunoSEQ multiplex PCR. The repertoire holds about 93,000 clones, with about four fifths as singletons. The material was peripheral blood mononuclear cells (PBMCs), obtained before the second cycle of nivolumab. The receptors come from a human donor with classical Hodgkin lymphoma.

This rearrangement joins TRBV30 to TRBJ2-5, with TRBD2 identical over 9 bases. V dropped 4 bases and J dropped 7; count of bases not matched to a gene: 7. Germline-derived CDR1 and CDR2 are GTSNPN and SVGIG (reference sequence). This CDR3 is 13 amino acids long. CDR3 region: CAWTGTSQGTQYF. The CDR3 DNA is TGTGCCTGGACGGGGACTAGCCAGGGGACCCAGTACTTC.

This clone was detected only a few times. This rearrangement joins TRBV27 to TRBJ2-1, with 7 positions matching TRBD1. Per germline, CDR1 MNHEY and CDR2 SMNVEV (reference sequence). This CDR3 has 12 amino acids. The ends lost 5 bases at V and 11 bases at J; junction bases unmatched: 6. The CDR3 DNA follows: TGTGCCAGCAGTCCCCGGGACAGAAAGCAGTTCTTC. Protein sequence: CASSPRDRKQFF.

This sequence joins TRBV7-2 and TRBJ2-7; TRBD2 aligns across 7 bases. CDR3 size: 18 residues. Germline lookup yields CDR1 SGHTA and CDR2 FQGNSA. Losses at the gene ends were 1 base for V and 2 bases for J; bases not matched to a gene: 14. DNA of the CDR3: TGTGCCAGCAGCTTAGTTGTGGGAGGGCCGGCACAGACCTACGAGCAGTACTTC. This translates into CASSLVVGGPAQTYEQYF.

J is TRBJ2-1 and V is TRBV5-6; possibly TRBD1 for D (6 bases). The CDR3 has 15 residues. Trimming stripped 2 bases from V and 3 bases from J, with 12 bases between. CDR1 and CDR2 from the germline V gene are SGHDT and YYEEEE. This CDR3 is CASSFGTQGYNEQFF. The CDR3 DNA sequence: TGTGCCAGCAGCTTCGGGACACAAGGCTACAATGAGCAGTTCTTC.

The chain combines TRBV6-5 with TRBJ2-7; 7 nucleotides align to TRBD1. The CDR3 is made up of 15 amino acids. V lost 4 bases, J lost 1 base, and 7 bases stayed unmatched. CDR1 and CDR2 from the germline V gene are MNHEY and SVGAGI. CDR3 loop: CASSSTGERSYEQYF. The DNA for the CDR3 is TGTGCCAGCAGTTCAACAGGGGAGCGATCCTACGAGCAGTACTTC.

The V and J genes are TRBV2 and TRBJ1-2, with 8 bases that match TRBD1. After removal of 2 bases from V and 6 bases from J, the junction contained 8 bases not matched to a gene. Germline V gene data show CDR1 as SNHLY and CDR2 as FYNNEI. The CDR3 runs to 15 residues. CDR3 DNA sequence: TGTGCCAGCAGTGAATTTCCCGGACAGGGAGATGGCTACACCTTC. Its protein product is CASSEFPGQGDGYTF.

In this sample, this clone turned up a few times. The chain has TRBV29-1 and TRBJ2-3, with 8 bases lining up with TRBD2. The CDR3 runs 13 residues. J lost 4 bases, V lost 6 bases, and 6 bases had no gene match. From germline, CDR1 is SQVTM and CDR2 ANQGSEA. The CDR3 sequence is CSVGGGEADTQYF. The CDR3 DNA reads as TGCAGCGTCGGGGGGGGCGAGGCAGATACGCAGTATTTT.

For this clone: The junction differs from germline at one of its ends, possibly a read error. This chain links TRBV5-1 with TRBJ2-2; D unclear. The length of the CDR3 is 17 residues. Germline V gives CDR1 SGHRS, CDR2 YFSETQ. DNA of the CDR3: TGCGCCAGTAGCTTACGTTTACGAACCCAGAACACCGGGGAGCTGTTTTTT. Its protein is CASSLRLRTQNTGELFF.

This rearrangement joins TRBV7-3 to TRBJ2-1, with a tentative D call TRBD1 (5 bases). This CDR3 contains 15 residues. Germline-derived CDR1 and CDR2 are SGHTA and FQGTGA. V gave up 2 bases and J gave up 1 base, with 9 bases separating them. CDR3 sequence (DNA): TGTGCCAGCAGCTTAGGGCAGGGATCCTACAATGAGCAGTTCTTC. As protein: CASSLGQGSYNEQFF.

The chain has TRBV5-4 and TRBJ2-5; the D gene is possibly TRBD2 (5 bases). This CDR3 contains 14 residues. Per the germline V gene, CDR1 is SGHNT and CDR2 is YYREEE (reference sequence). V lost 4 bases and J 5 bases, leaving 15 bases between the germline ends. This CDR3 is CASSRALAGETQYF. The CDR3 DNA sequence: TGTGCCAGCAGCCGGGCCCTAGCTGGCGAGACCCAGTACTTC.

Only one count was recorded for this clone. The CDR3 protein is CATNSVYEQYF. CDR3 in DNA: TGTGCCACCAACTCCGTCTACGAGCAGTACTTC. The chain is built from TRBV6-6 and TRBJ2-7; D is uncertain. The CDR3 has 11 residues. Germline V gene data show CDR1 as MNHNY and CDR2 as SVGAGI (reference sequence). The V end was cut by 10 bases, the J end by 3 bases, with 10 bases between.

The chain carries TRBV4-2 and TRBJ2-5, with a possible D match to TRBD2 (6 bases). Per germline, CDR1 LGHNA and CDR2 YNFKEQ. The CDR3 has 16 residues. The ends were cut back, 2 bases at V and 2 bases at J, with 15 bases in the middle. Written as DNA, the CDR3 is TGTGCCAGCAGCCAATCTCCGGGAGCTGGGCAAGAGACCCAGTACTTC. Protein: CASSQSPGAGQETQYF.

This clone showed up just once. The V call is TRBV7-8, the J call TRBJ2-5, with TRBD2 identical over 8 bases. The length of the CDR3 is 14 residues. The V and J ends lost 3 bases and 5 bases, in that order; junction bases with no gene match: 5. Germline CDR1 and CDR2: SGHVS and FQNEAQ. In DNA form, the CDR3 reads TGTGCCAGCAGCTTGACTAGCGTGGCGGAGACCCAGTACTTC. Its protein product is CASSLTSVAETQYF.

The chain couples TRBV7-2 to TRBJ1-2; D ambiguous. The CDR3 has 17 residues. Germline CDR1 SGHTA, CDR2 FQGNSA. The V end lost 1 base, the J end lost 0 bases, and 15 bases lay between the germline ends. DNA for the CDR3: TGTGCCAGCAGCTTAGGGTTAGGTGGCCTCTCTAACTATGGCTACACCTTC. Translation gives CASSLGLGGLSNYGYTF.

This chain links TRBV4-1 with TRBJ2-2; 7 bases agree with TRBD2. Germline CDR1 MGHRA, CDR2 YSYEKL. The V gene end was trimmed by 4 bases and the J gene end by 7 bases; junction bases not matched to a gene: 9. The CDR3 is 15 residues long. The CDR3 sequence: CASSLKRDGVGELFF. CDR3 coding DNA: TGCGCCAGCAGCCTAAAGCGGGACGGAGTCGGGGAGCTGTTTTTT.